A single T cell receptor (beta chain) is shown here with its context. CDR3 length: 14 amino acids. Germline V gene sequence: CDR1 MDHEN, CDR2 SYDVKM. The V end was cut by 3 bases, the J end by 1 base, with 7 bases between. Per the original data handling: The assay estimated nucleated cells by amplifying reference gene primers. Sequencing used immunoSEQ multiplex PCR; TCRdb keeps in-frame clones, though not all of them. From that table come the V and J calls and clone size; the DNA was used to work out D and trimming. This sample carries 200,000 to 250,000 clones, about three quarters of them seen once, and the ten largest clones take around 5.4%. These data come from a study of blood T cell repertoires in COVID-19. In the study overall: Samples of COVID-19 (acute and convalescent) were obtained from the United States, Italy and Spain. T cells, B-cell-depleted T cells, or PBMCs supplied cDNA or gDNA.

The chain carries TRBV28 and TRBJ1-5; D remains ambiguous. Sequencing was performed on peripheral blood. The TCR sequence derives from a woman between 65 and 79 years old with acute or convalescent COVID-19. Here the CDR3 DNA reads TGTGCCAGCAGTTTTCTACAGAGCAATCAGCCCCAGCATTTT. Its translation: CASSFLQSNQPQHF.